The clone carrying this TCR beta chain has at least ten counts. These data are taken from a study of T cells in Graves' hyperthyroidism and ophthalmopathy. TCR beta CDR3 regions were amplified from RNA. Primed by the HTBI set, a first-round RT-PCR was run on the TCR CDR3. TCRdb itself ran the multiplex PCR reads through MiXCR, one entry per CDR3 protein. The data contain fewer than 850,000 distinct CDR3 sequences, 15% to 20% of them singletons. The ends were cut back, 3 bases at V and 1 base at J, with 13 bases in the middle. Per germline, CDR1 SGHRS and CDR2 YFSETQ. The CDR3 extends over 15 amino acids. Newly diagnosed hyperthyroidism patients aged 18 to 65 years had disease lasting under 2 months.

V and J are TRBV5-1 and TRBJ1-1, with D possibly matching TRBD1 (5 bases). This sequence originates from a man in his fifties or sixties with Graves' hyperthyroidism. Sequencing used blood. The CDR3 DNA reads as TGCGCCAGCAGCTGGGGGTCCGGACAGAACACTGAAGCTTTCTTT. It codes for CASSWGSGQNTEAFF.